This paragraph reports one T cell receptor beta chain. Original data processing: Amplification of reference gene primers was used by the study to estimate nucleated cell counts. TCRdb keeps only in-frame clones here, not all; method: immunoSEQ multiplex PCR. The D gene and trimming were derived from the DNA, and the V and J assignments and clone size from that table. The sample includes under 350,000 clones, 65% to 90% of them seen just once. These data are taken from a study of blood T cell repertoires in COVID-19. Study information: The United States, Italy and Spain supplied acute and convalescent COVID-19 samples. From T cells, B-cell-depleted T cells, or PBMCs came the material, which was cDNA or gDNA.

Germline V gene lookup returns CDR1 SGHRS and CDR2 YFSETQ. Trimming removed 4 bases from V and 0 bases from J, with 6 bases in between. The CDR3 extends over 13 amino acids. This chain connects TRBV5-1 to TRBJ2-3, with unresolved D. The material sequenced was peripheral blood. This sequence originates from a human donor in a cohort sampled during active COVID-19. The CDR3 is CASSPHSTDTQYF. The CDR3 DNA reads as TGCGCCAGCAGCCCCCATAGCACAGATACGCAGTATTTT.